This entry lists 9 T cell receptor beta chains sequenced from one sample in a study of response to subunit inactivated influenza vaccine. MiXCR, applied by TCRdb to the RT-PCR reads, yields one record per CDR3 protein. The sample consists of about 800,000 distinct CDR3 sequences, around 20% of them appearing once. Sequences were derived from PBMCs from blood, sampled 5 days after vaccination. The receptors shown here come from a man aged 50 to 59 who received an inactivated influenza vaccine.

The CDR3 here is CASRNTAPGTGGNEQFF. As DNA, the CDR3 is TGTGCCAGCAGGAACACGGCGCCCGGGACAGGGGGCAATGAGCAGTTCTTC. This chain uses TRBV12-3 or TRBV12-4 with TRBJ2-1; 11 bases agree with TRBD1. The CDR3 has 17 amino acids. Trimming took 6 bases from V and 6 from J; bases not matched to a gene: 13.

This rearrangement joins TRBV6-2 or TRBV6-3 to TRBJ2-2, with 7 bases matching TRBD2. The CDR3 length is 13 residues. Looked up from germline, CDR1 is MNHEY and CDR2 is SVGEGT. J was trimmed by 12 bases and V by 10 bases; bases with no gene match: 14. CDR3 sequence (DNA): TGTGCCACCCGCGAGACTAGCAACGGAAAGCTGTTTTTT. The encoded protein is CATRETSNGKLFF.

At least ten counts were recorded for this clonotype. The DNA for the CDR3 is TGTGCCAGCAGCTTCGGGGGAAGCTCTGGAAACACCATATATTTT. Translated, it gives CASSFGGSSGNTIYF. The rearrangement joins TRBV13 to TRBJ1-3, with D perhaps TRBD1 (5 bases). CDR1 and CDR2 from the germline V gene are PRHDT and FYEKMQ (reference sequence). The CDR3 sequence is 15 residues long. The V and J ends lost 3 bases and 0 bases respectively, with 9 bases between them.

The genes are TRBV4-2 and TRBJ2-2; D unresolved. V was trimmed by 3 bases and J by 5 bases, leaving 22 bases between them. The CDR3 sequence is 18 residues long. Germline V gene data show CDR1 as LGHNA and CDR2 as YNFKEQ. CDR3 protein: CASSQLDPGLSETGELFF. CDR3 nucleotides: TGTGCCAGCAGCCAGCTGGACCCCGGGCTGAGCGAGACCGGGGAGCTGTTTTTT.

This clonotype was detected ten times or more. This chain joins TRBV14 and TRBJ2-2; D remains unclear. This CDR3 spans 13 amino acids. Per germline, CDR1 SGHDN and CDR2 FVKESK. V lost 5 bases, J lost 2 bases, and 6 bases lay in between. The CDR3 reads CASSYTNTGELFF. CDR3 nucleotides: TGTGCCAGCAGCTACACCAACACCGGGGAGCTGTTTTTT.

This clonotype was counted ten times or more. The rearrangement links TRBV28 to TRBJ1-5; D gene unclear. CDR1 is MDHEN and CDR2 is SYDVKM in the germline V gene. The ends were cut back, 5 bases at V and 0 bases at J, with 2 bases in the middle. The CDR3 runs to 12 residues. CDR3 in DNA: TGTGCCAGCAGTCCTAGCAATCAGCCCCAGCATTTT. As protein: CASSPSNQPQHF.

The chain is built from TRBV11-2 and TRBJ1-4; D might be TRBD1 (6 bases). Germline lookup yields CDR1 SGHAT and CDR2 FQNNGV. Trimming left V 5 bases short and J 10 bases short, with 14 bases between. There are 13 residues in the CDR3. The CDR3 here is CASSPRQAGKLFF. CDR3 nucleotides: TGTGCCAGCAGCCCCAGACAGGCTGGAAAACTGTTTTTT.

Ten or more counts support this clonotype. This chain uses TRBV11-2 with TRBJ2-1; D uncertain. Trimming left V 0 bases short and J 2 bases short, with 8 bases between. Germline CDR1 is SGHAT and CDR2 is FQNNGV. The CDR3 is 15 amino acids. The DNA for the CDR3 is TGTGCCAGCAGCTTAGATCGGGTTACCTACAATGAGCAGTTCTTC. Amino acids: CASSLDRVTYNEQFF. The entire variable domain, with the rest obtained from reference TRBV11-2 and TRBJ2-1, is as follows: EAGVAQSPRYKIIEKRQSVAFWCNPISGHATLYWYQQILGQGPKLLIQFQNNGVVDDSQLPKDRFSAERLKGVDSTLKIQPAKLEDSAVYLCASSLDRVTYNEQFFGPGTRLTVL.

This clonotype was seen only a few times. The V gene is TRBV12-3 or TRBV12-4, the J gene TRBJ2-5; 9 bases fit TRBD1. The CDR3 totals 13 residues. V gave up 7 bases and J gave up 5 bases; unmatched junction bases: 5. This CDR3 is CASKTGTGETQYF. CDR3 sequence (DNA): TGTGCCAGCAAGACCGGGACAGGGGAGACCCAGTACTTC.